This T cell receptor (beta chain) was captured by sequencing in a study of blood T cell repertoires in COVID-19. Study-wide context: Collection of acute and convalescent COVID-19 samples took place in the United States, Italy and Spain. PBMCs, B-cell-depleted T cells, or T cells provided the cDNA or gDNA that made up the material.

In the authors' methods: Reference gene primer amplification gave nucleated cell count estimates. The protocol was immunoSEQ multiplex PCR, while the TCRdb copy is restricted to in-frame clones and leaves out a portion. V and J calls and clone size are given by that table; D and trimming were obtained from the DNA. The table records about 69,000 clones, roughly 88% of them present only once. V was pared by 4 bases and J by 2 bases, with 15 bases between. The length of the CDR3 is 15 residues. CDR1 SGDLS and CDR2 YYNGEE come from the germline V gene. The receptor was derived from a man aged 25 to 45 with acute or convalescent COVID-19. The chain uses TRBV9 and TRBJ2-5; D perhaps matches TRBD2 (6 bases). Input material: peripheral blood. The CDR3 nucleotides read TGTGCCAGCAGCCCCGGGGGAGTGATTCAAGAGACCCAGTACTTC. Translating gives CASSPGGVIQETQYF.